Sequencing of this T cell receptor (beta chain) was carried out in a study of identifying expanded T cells in peripheral blood (dated by TCRdb to between 2018 and 2020). With regard to the full study: Four technical replicates, made by sequencing separate aliquots from the same pool of genomic DNA, were compared pairwise. Broad study findings and their caveats: The binomial model flagged about 1.2 differentially abundant clones between technical replicates, compared with about 15 over approximately 2 weeks and approximately 20 over around 4 weeks. For all healthy donors, the variance in clone template counts between roughly 2-week samples rose significantly as total template count increased. Across all healthy-donor time intervals, the beta-binomial model significantly lowered both the number of clones called differentially abundant and the false-positive rate. The authors expected that biological variance in healthy repertoires might rise further over much longer intervals, such as months to years.

No immune events such as infections were documented for the healthy donors during the collection period. Healthy-donor blood repertoires served as a training cohort to calibrate time-dependent variance in a beta-binomial model of T-cell clone differential abundance. The training cohort was composed of some ten healthy donors, 3 female and 7 male. An age range of roughly 29 to 65 years, with an average of 43 years, was recorded for the donors. Whole blood, obtained from a commercial supplier, was collected from each healthy donor at three time points spaced two weeks apart. For immunosequencing, genomic DNA was extracted from whole blood that had not been sorted. Turning to this clone: Its antigen remains unidentified. No much larger clonotype is one base removed from it; base qualities were not supplied.

From the germline V gene, CDR1 is SQVTM and CDR2 is ANQGSEA. Trimming removed 6 bases from V and 8 bases from J; the gene matches leave 13 bases unexplained. The CDR3 runs 14 residues from the cysteine to the phenylalanine. Only the CDR3 DNA is retained, 42 bases long and in frame from the first base. TCRbeta CDR3 regions were profiled by bias-controlled multiplex PCR amplification of genomic DNA with the immunoSEQ Assay. Under the source paper's analysis protocol: To quantify the absolute abundance of each unique TCRbeta CDR3 region, the sequences were collapsed and filtered. Differential abundance was tested with a binomial (Fisher-equivalent) model and with a beta-binomial model adding time-dependent variance fitted from healthy donors. Any clone with fewer than 5 combined templates was excluded, and a clone was called differentially abundant if its Benjamini-Hochberg FDR was below 0.01. Using the form v = (b*log(k)+a)^2, the beta-binomial variance was modeled as a function of the total template count across the two samples. TCRdb carries this immuneACCESS record with in-frame sequences only. Its versions omit some clonotypes, under half of them owing to an unresolved V gene in the studies checked, with the rest unexplained. The V and J calls and the clone size are those of that table, but D and trimming were determined from the DNA. This sample comprises roughly 100,000 clones, more than 70% of them detected only once. The ten top clones hold roughly an eighth of the sample.

Recombination joined TRBV29-1 with TRBJ1-5, with TRBD1 matching 7 junction bases. The clonotype comes from a person aged 18 to 75 in good health. Sample: blood. At the DNA level, the sequence is TGCAGCGTCTCGAAAGGTACAGGGGATAAGCCCCAGCATTTT. The resulting protein is CSVSKGTGDKPQHF.